This is a list of T cell receptor beta chains from one sample in a study of OX40 agonist ivuxolimab in advanced cancers. Assay used: immunoSEQ multiplex PCR; TCRdb lists only in-frame clones, some missing. The sample carries about 54,000 clones, roughly nine tenths recorded once. The sample here was CD4+ or CD8+ T cells sorted from blood, taken in a trial of the OX40 agonist ivuxolimab. The source of these receptors is an adult with an advanced solid tumor such as melanoma, head and neck, liver or kidney cancer. Both conserved end residues are part of each CDR3.

V	CDR3
TRBV28	CASSLGQNTEAFF
TRBV2	CASSEAGPAYEQYF
TRBV6-6	CASSDIRAKNIQYF
TRBV2	CASSVFGEQFF
TRBV5-5	CASSRGGTQPQHF
TRBV7-6	CASSPAETQYF
TRBV19	CASSTGIMDQPQHF
TRBV27	CASSLSTSNQPQHF
TRBV9	CASSVAPSGASPYEQYF
TRBV5-5	CASSYDGAYEQYF
TRBV5-1	CASFDGPGDEQYF
TRBV4-1	CASSQSGTSGYEQYF
TRBV6-1	CASGPGTASYEQYF
TRBV5-5	CASSLVGSGTGELFF
TRBV5-1	CASKAGGLRTDTQYF
TRBV4-1	CASSLSPGQGFFIETQYF
TRBV5-7	CASSLYRDTEAFF
TRBV28	CASSSPNGYTF
TRBV4-2	CASSQGTSAYNEQFF
TRBV19	CASSPTQGESYNSPLHF
TRBV7-9	CASSQAGSEQYF
TRBV4-1	CASSHRQVGGAAFF
TRBV10-3	CAISSTDGGNTEAFF
TRBV2	CASRRTSGGLYTQYF
TRBV28	CASSLIAGARGYNEQFF
TRBV5-1	CASSPGHPLGEQFF
TRBV11-3	CASSLDRGTQYF
TRBV10-3	CATKRVAGAYEQYF
TRBV2	CASQENNEQFF
TRBV27	CASRGGPISYEQYF
TRBV4-2	CASSLTGRETGLSSPLHF
TRBV10-3	CAISVSSRGTWGYTF
TRBV6-5	CASSYVGARNEKLFF
TRBV27	CASRRTGGKPQHF
TRBV14	CAAGRDTTSPLHF
TRBV11-3	CASSYSTQGWNAFF
TRBV6-1	CASSTENSNQPQHF
TRBV10-3	CATLSAGYGYTF
TRBV13	CASSLGLLNDSNQPQHF
TRBV18	CASSPSGLDSPLHF
TRBV29-1	CSVTGSLYEQYF
TRBV2	CASTMGLAVFNEQFF
TRBV7-9	CASSPGLAGETQYF
TRBV6-1	CASRTGDSSYEQYF
TRBV2	CASSPTRGGKFF
TRBV5-4	CASSRGGGRVTAEAFF
TRBV27	CASSLGQGWTEAFF
TRBV27	CASSLYGYNQPQHF
TRBV7-9	CASSLISGRADTQYF
TRBV19	CASSPGYSIYYEQYF
TRBV6-1	CASSELRTDYGYTF
TRBV27	CASSLSPGQIYGQYF
TRBV7-9	CASSRPRFSYNSPLHF
TRBV27	CASSPIDRRANGGYTF